This is a list of T cell receptor beta chains from one sample in a study of control samples from healthy donors and cancer patients. Profiling relied on immunoSEQ multiplex PCR, and the TCRdb table lists in-frame clones only, not all of them. This sample has around 30,000 clones, with 93% found just once. Source material: PBMCs. The receptors were sampled from a man between 35 and 55 years old with colorectal cancer. Both conserved end residues are part of each CDR3. Each record gives: CDR3 DNA, CDR3 protein, J gene, clone size, D gene, V gene. A D gene is named only where the DNA matches it firmly. The size field is filled for only some rows; it gives once, few, many or a size class.

CDR3 DNA: TGTGCCAGCAGCTTTGGGGGGGCTGGCACAGATACGCAGTATTTT; CDR3 protein: CASSFGGAGTDTQYF; J gene: TRBJ2-3; clone size: -; D gene: -; V gene: TRBV7-2
CDR3 DNA: TGTGCCAGCAGCCAAGATTGGATTACCGGGGAGCTGTTTTTT; CDR3 protein: CASSQDWITGELFF; J gene: TRBJ2-2; clone size: -; D gene: -; V gene: TRBV14
CDR3 DNA: TGTGCCACCAGTGATGGGAAGGGGGGGAGTGGTCAGCCCCAGCATTTT; CDR3 protein: CATSDGKGGSGQPQHF; J gene: TRBJ1-5; clone size: -; D gene: -; V gene: TRBV24-1
CDR3 DNA: TGTGCCAGCACTCCCTCCAACCGACCGGGACCCGCTAACTTT; CDR3 protein: CASTPSNRPGPANF; J gene: TRBJ1-6; clone size: -; D gene: -; V gene: TRBV2
CDR3 DNA: TGTGCCAGCAGCTTCGACAGGGCCAATCAGGCCCAGCATTTT; CDR3 protein: CASSFDRANQAQHF; J gene: TRBJ1-5; clone size: -; D gene: TRBD1; V gene: TRBV7-2
CDR3 DNA: TGTGGCGCGGTAGGGACGGAGAACACCGGGGAGCTGTTTTTT; CDR3 protein: CGAVGTENTGELFF; J gene: TRBJ2-2; clone size: -; D gene: -; V gene: TRBV30
CDR3 DNA: TGTGCCAGCAGCTTGGCAGGGCGGGACGAGCAGTACTTC; CDR3 protein: CASSLAGRDEQYF; J gene: TRBJ2-7; clone size: -; D gene: -; V gene: TRBV5-4
CDR3 DNA: TGTGCCAGCAGTTACTCTGGTGGGGGGGACACTGAAGCTTTCTTT; CDR3 protein: CASSYSGGGDTEAFF; J gene: TRBJ1-1; clone size: -; D gene: -; V gene: TRBV6-5
CDR3 DNA: TGTGCCAGCAGCTTGTACCGCAGGGATGAGCAGTTCTTC; CDR3 protein: CASSLYRRDEQFF; J gene: TRBJ2-1; clone size: -; D gene: -; V gene: TRBV5-6
CDR3 DNA: TGTGCCAGCAGCTTTCCCGAGGGGGCGAGAGGAGGCTACACCTTC; CDR3 protein: CASSFPEGARGGYTF; J gene: TRBJ1-2; clone size: -; D gene: TRBD1; V gene: TRBV5-4
CDR3 DNA: TGTGCCACCATGGGGGGGGACAGGGGAAGGTATGAGCAGTTCTTC; CDR3 protein: CATMGGDRGRYEQFF; J gene: TRBJ2-1; clone size: -; D gene: TRBD1; V gene: TRBV24-1
CDR3 DNA: TGTGCCAGCAGGGGACAGGGGGCAGGCGAGACCCAGTACTTC; CDR3 protein: CASRGQGAGETQYF; J gene: TRBJ2-5; clone size: -; D gene: TRBD1; V gene: TRBV6-5
CDR3 DNA: TGTGCCAGCAGCCCCCAGAAGGGGGCGATGATACGCGAGCAGTACTTC; CDR3 protein: CASSPQKGAMIREQYF; J gene: TRBJ2-7; clone size: -; D gene: TRBD1; V gene: TRBV11-2
CDR3 DNA: TGTGCCAGCAGTGTGGGACAGGGGACAGATACGCAGTATTTT; CDR3 protein: CASSVGQGTDTQYF; J gene: TRBJ2-3; clone size: once; D gene: TRBD1; V gene: TRBV2
CDR3 DNA: TGTGCCAGCTCACCACCTACTAGCGCGGAGACCCAGTACTTC; CDR3 protein: CASSPPTSAETQYF; J gene: TRBJ2-5; clone size: once; D gene: TRBD2; V gene: TRBV18
CDR3 DNA: TGTGCTAGTAGAGCTAGCCAGGGGAACACCGGGGAGCTGTTTTTT; CDR3 protein: CASRASQGNTGELFF; J gene: TRBJ2-2; clone size: -; D gene: -; V gene: TRBV19
CDR3 DNA: TGTGCCAGCAGTCCCGGGACAGGGTTCGAGCAGTACTTC; CDR3 protein: CASSPGTGFEQYF; J gene: TRBJ2-7; clone size: -; D gene: TRBD1; V gene: TRBV12-3/TRBV12-4
CDR3 DNA: TGTGCCAGCAGATGGGGACAGGGGTCCTACGAGCAGTACTTC; CDR3 protein: CASRWGQGSYEQYF; J gene: TRBJ2-7; clone size: -; D gene: TRBD1; V gene: TRBV7-2
CDR3 DNA: TGTGCCAGCAGCGGAACCGGGGGGGCCATAGATACGCAGTATTTT; CDR3 protein: CASSGTGGAIDTQYF; J gene: TRBJ2-3; clone size: -; D gene: TRBD2; V gene: TRBV9
CDR3 DNA: TGTGCCAGCAGTCCTAATAGACAGGTCAATGAGCAGTTCTTC; CDR3 protein: CASSPNRQVNEQFF; J gene: TRBJ2-1; clone size: -; D gene: -; V gene: TRBV2
CDR3 DNA: TGTGCCAGCAGCTTTTCCGGACAGGGGCGAAGAACTAATGAAAAACTGTTTTTT; CDR3 protein: CASSFSGQGRRTNEKLFF; J gene: TRBJ1-4; clone size: -; D gene: TRBD1; V gene: TRBV11-2
CDR3 DNA: TGTGCCAGCAGCCAAGCGCGGGGGATGGGCGGGGAGCAGTACTTC; CDR3 protein: CASSQARGMGGEQYF; J gene: TRBJ2-7; clone size: -; D gene: TRBD2; V gene: TRBV3-1/TRBV3-2
CDR3 DNA: TGTGCCTGGAGTCCGGTAGGAGGTTACACAGATACGCAGTATTTT; CDR3 protein: CAWSPVGGYTDTQYF; J gene: TRBJ2-3; clone size: -; D gene: -; V gene: TRBV30
CDR3 DNA: TGTGCCAGCAGCCCGCGGACAGGGTCTAACCCCGGGGAGCTGTTTTTT; CDR3 protein: CASSPRTGSNPGELFF; J gene: TRBJ2-2; clone size: -; D gene: TRBD1; V gene: TRBV7-8
CDR3 DNA: TGTGCCAGCATCAGCGGGGAGCAGTACTTC; CDR3 protein: CASISGEQYF; J gene: TRBJ2-7; clone size: -; D gene: -; V gene: TRBV6-4
CDR3 DNA: TGTGCCAGCAGCTTAGAGGGGACTAGCGGGGGCCCTCACAGGGATACGCAGTATTTT; CDR3 protein: CASSLEGTSGGPHRDTQYF; J gene: TRBJ2-3; clone size: -; D gene: TRBD2; V gene: TRBV7-2
CDR3 DNA: TGCGCCAGCAGTCAAACCGGGACAGGGAGTCGTGGGGAGCTGTTTTTT; CDR3 protein: CASSQTGTGSRGELFF; J gene: TRBJ2-2; clone size: -; D gene: TRBD1; V gene: TRBV5-1
CDR3 DNA: TGCAGCGCCGGACTAGCGGGGGCCCCTCCTAAGCAGTTCTTC; CDR3 protein: CSAGLAGAPPKQFF; J gene: TRBJ2-1; clone size: few; D gene: TRBD2; V gene: TRBV29-1
CDR3 DNA: TGTGCCAGCAGCGTCTCCGGGACAGGGGGCACAGATACGCAGTATTTT; CDR3 protein: CASSVSGTGGTDTQYF; J gene: TRBJ2-3; clone size: -; D gene: TRBD1; V gene: TRBV9
CDR3 DNA: TGCAGCGTTGAAAGGAGTCAAGACAATGAGCAGTTCTTC; CDR3 protein: CSVERSQDNEQFF; J gene: TRBJ2-1; clone size: -; D gene: -; V gene: TRBV29-1
CDR3 DNA: TGTGCCAGCAGCTTAAACGGCCCCGACAGGACCGAAAAACTGTTTTTT; CDR3 protein: CASSLNGPDRTEKLFF; J gene: TRBJ1-4; clone size: -; D gene: -; V gene: TRBV7-3
CDR3 DNA: TGTGCCAGCAGTGTGGGGACAGGCTATGGCTACACCTTC; CDR3 protein: CASSVGTGYGYTF; J gene: TRBJ1-2; clone size: once; D gene: TRBD1; V gene: TRBV25-1
CDR3 DNA: TGTGCCAGCAGCCAATCGGGGACAGCGAACACTGAAGCTTTCTTT; CDR3 protein: CASSQSGTANTEAFF; J gene: TRBJ1-1; clone size: -; D gene: TRBD1; V gene: TRBV7-3
CDR3 DNA: TGTGCCAGCAGCCCGAGACAGGGGGCCGGGGGCTACACCTTC; CDR3 protein: CASSPRQGAGGYTF; J gene: TRBJ1-2; clone size: -; D gene: TRBD1; V gene: TRBV5-4
CDR3 DNA: TGTGCCTGGACGAGGGCATATAGCAATCAGCCCCAGCATTTT; CDR3 protein: CAWTRAYSNQPQHF; J gene: TRBJ1-5; clone size: -; D gene: -; V gene: TRBV30
CDR3 DNA: TGTGCCACCAGTGACCGGGGACAGGGGTACAATGAGCAGTTCTTC; CDR3 protein: CATSDRGQGYNEQFF; J gene: TRBJ2-1; clone size: -; D gene: TRBD1; V gene: TRBV24-1
CDR3 DNA: TGTGCCAGCAGCTTGGAGACAGGGGCCAACAATCAGCCCCAGCATTTT; CDR3 protein: CASSLETGANNQPQHF; J gene: TRBJ1-5; clone size: once; D gene: TRBD1; V gene: TRBV5-8